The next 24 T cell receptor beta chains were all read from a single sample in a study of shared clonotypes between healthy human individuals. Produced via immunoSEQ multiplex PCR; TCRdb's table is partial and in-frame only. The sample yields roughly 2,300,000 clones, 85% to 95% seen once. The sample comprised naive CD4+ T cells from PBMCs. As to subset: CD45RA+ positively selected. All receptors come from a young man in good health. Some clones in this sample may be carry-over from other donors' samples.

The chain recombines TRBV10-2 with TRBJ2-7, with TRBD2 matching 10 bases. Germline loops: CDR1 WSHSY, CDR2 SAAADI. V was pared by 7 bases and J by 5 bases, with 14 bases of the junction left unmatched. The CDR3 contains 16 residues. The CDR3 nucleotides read TGCGCCAGCAACGGGCTAGCGGGAGTATTGACAGACGAGCAGTACTTC. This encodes CASNGLAGVLTDEQYF.

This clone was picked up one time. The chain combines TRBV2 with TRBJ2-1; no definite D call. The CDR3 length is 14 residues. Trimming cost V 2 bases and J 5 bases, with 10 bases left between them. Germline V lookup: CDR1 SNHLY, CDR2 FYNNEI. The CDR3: CASSESSRDNEQFF. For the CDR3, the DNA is TGTGCCAGCAGTGAAAGTTCTAGGGACAATGAGCAGTTCTTC.

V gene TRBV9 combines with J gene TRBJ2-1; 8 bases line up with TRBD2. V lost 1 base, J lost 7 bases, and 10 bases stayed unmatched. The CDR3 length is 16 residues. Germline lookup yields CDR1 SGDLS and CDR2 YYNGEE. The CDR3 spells CASSVLGIAGLNEQFF. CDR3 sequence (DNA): TGTGCCAGCAGCGTATTGGGAATAGCGGGACTTAATGAGCAGTTCTTC. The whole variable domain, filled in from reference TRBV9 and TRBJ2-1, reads DSGVTQTPKHLITATGQRVTLRCSPRSGDLSVYWYQQSLDQGLQFLIQYYNGEERAKGNILERFSAQQFPDLHSELNLSSLELGDSALYFCASSVLGIAGLNEQFFGPGTRLTVL.

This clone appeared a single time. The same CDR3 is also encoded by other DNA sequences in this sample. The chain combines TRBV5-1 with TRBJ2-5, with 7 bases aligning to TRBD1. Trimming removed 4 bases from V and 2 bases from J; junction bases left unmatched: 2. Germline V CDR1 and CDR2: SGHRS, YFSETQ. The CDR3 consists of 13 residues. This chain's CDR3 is CASSGTAQETQYF. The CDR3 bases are TGCGCCAGCAGCGGGACAGCTCAAGAGACCCAGTACTTC.

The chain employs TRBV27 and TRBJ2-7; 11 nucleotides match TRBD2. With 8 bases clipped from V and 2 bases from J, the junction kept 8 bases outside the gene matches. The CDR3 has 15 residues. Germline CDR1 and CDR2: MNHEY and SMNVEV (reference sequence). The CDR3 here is CASQTRLAGTYEQYF. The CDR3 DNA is TGTGCCAGCCAAACCCGACTAGCGGGAACCTACGAGCAGTACTTC.

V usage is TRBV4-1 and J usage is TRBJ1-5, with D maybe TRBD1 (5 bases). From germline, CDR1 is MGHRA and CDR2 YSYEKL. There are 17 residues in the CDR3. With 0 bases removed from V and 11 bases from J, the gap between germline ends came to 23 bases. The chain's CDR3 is CASSQDRGGRDSSAQHF. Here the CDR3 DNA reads TGCGCCAGCAGCCAAGATCGGGGGGGAAGGGATTCTTCGGCCCAGCATTTT.

CDR3 bases: TGTGCCAGCTCACCTCAAGCCCCGGGAAGAAACACCATATATTTT. Its translation is CASSPQAPGRNTIYF. V is TRBV18 and J is TRBJ1-3; D remains ambiguous. This CDR3 is built from 15 residues. Germline CDR1 reads KGHSH; CDR2 reads LQKENI. V was clipped by 3 bases and J by 5 bases, with 14 bases between them. Drawing the rest from reference TRBV18 and TRBJ1-3, the complete variable domain is NAGVMQNPRHLVRRRGQEARLRCSPMKGHSHVYWYRQLPEEGLKFMVYLQKENIIDESGMPKERFSAEFPKEGPSILRIQQVVRGDSAAYFCASSPQAPGRNTIYFGEGSWLTVV.

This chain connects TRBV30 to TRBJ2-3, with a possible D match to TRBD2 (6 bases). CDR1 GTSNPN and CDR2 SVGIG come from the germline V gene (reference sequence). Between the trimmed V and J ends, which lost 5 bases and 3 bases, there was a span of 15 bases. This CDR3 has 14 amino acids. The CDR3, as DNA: TGTGCCTGGCTACCAGGGCGGGAAACAGATACGCAGTATTTT. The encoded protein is CAWLPGRETDTQYF.

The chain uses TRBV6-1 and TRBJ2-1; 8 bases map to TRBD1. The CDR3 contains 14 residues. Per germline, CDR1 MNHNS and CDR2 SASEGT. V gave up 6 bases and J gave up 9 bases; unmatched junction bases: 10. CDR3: CASSEPTRGLEQFF. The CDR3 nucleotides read TGTGCCAGCAGCGAGCCTACCAGGGGGCTTGAGCAGTTCTTC.

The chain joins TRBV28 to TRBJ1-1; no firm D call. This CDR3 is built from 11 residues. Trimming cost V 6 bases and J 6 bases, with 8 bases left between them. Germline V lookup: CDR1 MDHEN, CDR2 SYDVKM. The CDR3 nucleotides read TGTGCCAGCAGCTCACTTGCTGAAGCTTTCTTT. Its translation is CASSSLAEAFF.

CDR3 loop: CASSQDNRGTPYGYTF. For the CDR3, the DNA is TGTGCCAGCAGCCAAGATAACCGTGGCACACCCTATGGCTACACCTTC. This rearrangement joins TRBV14 to TRBJ1-2; no definite D call. The CDR3 has 16 amino acids. V was pared by 0 bases and J by 4 bases, with 15 bases between. CDR1 and CDR2 from the germline V gene are SGHDN and FVKESK.

CDR3 region: CASSLANLAGSYEQYF. The CDR3 bases are TGCGCCAGCAGCTTGGCCAATCTAGCGGGATCCTACGAGCAGTACTTC. The chain employs TRBV5-1 and TRBJ2-7; TRBD2 agrees at 9 bases. This CDR3 is 16 amino acids long. Losses at the gene ends were 0 bases for V and 1 base for J; bases not matched to a gene: 5. Germline V gene data show CDR1 as SGHRS and CDR2 as YFSETQ. Drawing the rest from reference TRBV5-1 and TRBJ2-7, the complete variable domain is KAGVTQTPRYLIKTRGQQVTLSCSPISGHRSVSWYQQTPGQGLQFLFEYFSETQRNKGNFPGRFSGRQFSNSRSEMNVSTLELGDSALYLCASSLANLAGSYEQYFGPGTRLTVT.

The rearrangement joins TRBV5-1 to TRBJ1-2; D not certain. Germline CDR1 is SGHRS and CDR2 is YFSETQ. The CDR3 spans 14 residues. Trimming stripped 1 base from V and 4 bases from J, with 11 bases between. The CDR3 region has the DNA TGCGCCAGCAGCTTGCGGCTGAAGGGCTATGGCTACACCTTC. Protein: CASSLRLKGYGYTF.

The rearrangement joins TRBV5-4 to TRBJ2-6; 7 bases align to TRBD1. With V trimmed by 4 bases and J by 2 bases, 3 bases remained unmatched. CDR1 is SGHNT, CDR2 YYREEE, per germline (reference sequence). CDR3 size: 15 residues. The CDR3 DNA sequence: TGTGCCAGCAGCGGCAGGGGGACTGGGGCCAACGTCCTGACTTTC. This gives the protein CASSGRGTGANVLTF.

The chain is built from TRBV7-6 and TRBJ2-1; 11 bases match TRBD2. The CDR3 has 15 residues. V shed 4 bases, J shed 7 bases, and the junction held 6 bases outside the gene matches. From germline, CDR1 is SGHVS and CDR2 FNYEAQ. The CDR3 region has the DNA TGTGCCAGCAGCTCGGGACTAGCGGATCGGAATGAGCAGTTCTTC. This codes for CASSSGLADRNEQFF.

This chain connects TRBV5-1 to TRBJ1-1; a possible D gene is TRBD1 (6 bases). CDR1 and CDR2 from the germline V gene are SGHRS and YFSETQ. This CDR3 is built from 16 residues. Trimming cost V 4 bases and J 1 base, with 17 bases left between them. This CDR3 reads CASSADGGGGNTEAFF. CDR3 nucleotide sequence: TGCGCCAGCAGCGCCGACGGGGGCGGTGGGAACACTGAAGCTTTCTTT.

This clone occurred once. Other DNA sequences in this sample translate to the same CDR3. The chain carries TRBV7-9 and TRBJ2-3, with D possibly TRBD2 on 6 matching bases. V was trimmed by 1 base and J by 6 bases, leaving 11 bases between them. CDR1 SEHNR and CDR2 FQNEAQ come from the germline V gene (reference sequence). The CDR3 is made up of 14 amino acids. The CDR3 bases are TGTGCCAGCAGCTTAGACAGGACTACGGATACGCAGTATTTT. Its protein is CASSLDRTTDTQYF.

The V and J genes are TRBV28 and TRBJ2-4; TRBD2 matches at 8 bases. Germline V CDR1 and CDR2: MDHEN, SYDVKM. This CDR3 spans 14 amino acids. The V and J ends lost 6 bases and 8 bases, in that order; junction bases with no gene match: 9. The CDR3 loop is CASRGRGGTYIQYF. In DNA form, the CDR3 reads TGTGCCAGCAGAGGACGGGGGGGGACTTACATTCAGTACTTC.

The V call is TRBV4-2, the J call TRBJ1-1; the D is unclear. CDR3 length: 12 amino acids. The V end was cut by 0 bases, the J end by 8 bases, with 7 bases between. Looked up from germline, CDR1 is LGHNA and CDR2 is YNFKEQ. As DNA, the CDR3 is TGTGCCAGCAGCCAAGATCGAACAGAAGCTTTCTTT. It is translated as CASSQDRTEAFF.

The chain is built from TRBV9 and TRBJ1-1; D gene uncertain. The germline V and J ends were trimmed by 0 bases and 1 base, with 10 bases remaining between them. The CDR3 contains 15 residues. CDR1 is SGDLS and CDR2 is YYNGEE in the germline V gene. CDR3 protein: CASSVEGFPNTEAFF. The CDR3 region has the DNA TGTGCCAGCAGCGTAGAAGGATTCCCGAACACTGAAGCTTTCTTT.

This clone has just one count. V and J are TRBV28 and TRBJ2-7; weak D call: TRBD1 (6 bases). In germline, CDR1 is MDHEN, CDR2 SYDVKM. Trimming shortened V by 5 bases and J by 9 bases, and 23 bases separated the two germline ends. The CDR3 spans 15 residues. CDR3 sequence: CASSRQDLGDRVQYF. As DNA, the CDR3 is TGTGCCAGCAGTCGACAGGACCTGGGGGATAGAGTGCAGTACTTC. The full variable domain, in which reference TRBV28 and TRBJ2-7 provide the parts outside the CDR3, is DVKVTQSSRYLVKRTGEKVFLECVQDMDHENMFWYRQDPGLGLRLIYFSYDVKMKEKGDIPEGYSVSREKKERFSLILESASTNQTSMYLCASSRQDLGDRVQYFGPGTRLTVT.

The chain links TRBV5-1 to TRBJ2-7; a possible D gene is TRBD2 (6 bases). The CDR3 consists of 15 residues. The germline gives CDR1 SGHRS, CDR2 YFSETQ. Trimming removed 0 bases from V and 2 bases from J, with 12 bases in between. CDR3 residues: CASSLGRGLTYEQYF. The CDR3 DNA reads TGCGCCAGCAGCTTGGGCCGGGGACTCACCTACGAGCAGTACTTC.

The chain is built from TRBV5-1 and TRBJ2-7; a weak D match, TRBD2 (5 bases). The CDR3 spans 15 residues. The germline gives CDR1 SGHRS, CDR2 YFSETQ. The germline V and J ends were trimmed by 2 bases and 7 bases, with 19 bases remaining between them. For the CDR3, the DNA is TGCGCCAGCAGCTTTCTGGGGAGCACTAATCAGGAGCAGTACTTC. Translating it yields CASSFLGSTNQEQYF.

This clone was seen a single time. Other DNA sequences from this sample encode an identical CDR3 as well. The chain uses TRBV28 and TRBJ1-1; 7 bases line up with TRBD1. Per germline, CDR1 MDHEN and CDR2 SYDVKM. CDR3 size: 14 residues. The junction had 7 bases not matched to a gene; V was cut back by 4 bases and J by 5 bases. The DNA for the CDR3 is TGTGCCAGCAGTTGGGGCAGGGGGGGTACTGAAGCTTTCTTT. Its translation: CASSWGRGGTEAFF. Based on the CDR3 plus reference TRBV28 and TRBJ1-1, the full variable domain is DVKVTQSSRYLVKRTGEKVFLECVQDMDHENMFWYRQDPGLGLRLIYFSYDVKMKEKGDIPEGYSVSREKKERFSLILESASTNQTSMYLCASSWGRGGTEAFFGQGTRLTVV.